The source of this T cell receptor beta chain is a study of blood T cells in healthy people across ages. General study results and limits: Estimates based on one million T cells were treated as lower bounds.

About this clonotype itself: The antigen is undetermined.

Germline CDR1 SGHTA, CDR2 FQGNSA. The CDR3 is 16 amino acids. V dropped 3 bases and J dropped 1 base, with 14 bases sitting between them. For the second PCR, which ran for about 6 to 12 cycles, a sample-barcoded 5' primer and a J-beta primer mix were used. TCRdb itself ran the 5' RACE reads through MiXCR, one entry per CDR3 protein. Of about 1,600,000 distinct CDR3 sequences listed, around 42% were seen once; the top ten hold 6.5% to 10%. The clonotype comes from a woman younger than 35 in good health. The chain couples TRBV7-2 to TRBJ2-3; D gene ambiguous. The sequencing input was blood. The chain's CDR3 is CASSLGHNQRTDTQYF. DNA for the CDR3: TGTGCCAGCAGCTTGGGCCATAACCAGCGCACAGATACGCAGTATTTT.